One sample yielded the 8 T cell receptor beta chains listed below, sequenced in a study of blood T cell repertoires in COVID-19. The data were produced by immunoSEQ multiplex PCR, yet TCRdb's version contains in-frame clones alone and is incomplete. Of about 94,000 clones detected, around 87% appear once; the ten largest clones hold 7.4%. Sequenced: peripheral blood. All receptors come from a human donor with acute or convalescent COVID-19. The donor label of this sample is uncertain.

As for this clone: One junction end disagrees with the germline gene, perhaps due to a read error. The chain links TRBV2 to TRBJ1-2, with TRBD1 as a possible D gene (5 bases). The CDR3 is 15 amino acids. Germline CDR1 SNHLY, CDR2 FYNNEI. CDR3 sequence: CASMERDREVYGHTF. In DNA form, the CDR3 reads TGTGCCAGCATGGAAAGGGACCGGGAGGTGTATGGCCACACCTTC. The whole variable domain, filled in from reference TRBV2 and TRBJ1-2, reads EPEVTQTPSHQVTQMGQEVILRCVPISNHLYFYWYRQILGQKVEFLVSFYNNEISEKSEIFDDQFSVERPDGSNFTLKIRSTKLEDSAMYFCASMERDREVYGHTFGSGTRLTVV.

The chain links TRBV27 to TRBJ1-2; 9 bases match TRBD1. Germline CDR1 and CDR2: MNHEY and SMNVEV (reference sequence). The V segment lost 3 bases and the J segment 4 bases; nucleotides outside the gene matches: 6. The CDR3 totals 15 residues. The CDR3 DNA follows: TGTGCCAGCAGTTTGGGACAGGGTGCTATCTATGGCTACACCTTC. Its translation: CASSLGQGAIYGYTF.

J is TRBJ1-1 and V is TRBV28, with 9 bases that match TRBD1. Germline V gives CDR1 MDHEN, CDR2 SYDVKM. The CDR3 consists of 13 residues. V lost 2 bases and J lost 11; bases outside the gene matches: 6. CDR3 loop: CASSLVDRGTAFF. In nucleotides, the CDR3 is TGTGCCAGCAGTTTAGTCGACAGGGGGACCGCTTTCTTT. The whole variable domain, filled in from reference TRBV28 and TRBJ1-1, reads DVKVTQSSRYLVKRTGEKVFLECVQDMDHENMFWYRQDPGLGLRLIYFSYDVKMKEKGDIPEGYSVSREKKERFSLILESASTNQTSMYLCASSLVDRGTAFFGQGTRLTVV.

This clone was seen once. The chain uses TRBV6-2 or TRBV6-3 and TRBJ1-5; D gene unclear. From germline, CDR1 is MNHEY and CDR2 SVGEGT. Deletions cut 5 bases from V and 5 bases from J, with 10 bases between. This CDR3 is built from 13 residues. The CDR3 DNA reads as TGTGCCAGCAGTCCCCGGGTGGATCAGCCCCAGCATTTT. Amino acid sequence: CASSPRVDQPQHF.

This clone was observed a single time. The CDR3 loop is CASSLAIGAFF. DNA of the CDR3: TGTGCCAGCAGCTTAGCGATCGGGGCTTTCTTT. The J gene is TRBJ1-1, the V gene TRBV7-2; no reliable D call. The CDR3 has 11 amino acids. V was trimmed by 0 bases and J by 11 bases, leaving 7 bases between them. CDR1 is SGHTA and CDR2 is FQGNSA in the germline V gene.

The V call is TRBV30, the J call TRBJ2-7; D is undetermined. There are 15 residues in the CDR3. The ends were cut back, 5 bases at V and 2 bases at J, with 19 bases in the middle. Per germline, CDR1 GTSNPN and CDR2 SVGIG (reference sequence). In DNA form, the CDR3 reads TGTGCCTGGGAGGTTCGAGACACCGAAGCCTACGAGCAGTACTTC. Translating it yields CAWEVRDTEAYEQYF.

The chain carries TRBV19 and TRBJ2-1; no clear D gene. CDR3 length: 13 amino acids. The V end was cut by 4 bases, the J end by 7 bases, with 11 bases between. Germline V gene data show CDR1 as LNHDA and CDR2 as SQIVND (reference sequence). The CDR3 region has the DNA TGTGCCAGTAGTACGGAGAGAAGGAATGAGCAGTTCTTC. This gives the protein CASSTERRNEQFF.

The V and J genes are TRBV9 and TRBJ2-7; D may be TRBD2 (5 bases). Germline-derived CDR1 and CDR2 are SGDLS and YYNGEE. This CDR3 has 13 amino acids. V gave up 4 bases and J gave up 6 bases, with 14 bases separating them. CDR3 nucleotides: TGTGCCAGCAGCCAAGCGTCGGGGAGCGAGCAGTACTTC. It codes for CASSQASGSEQYF.